A selection of T cell receptor beta chains follows, all from one sample in a study of shared clonotypes between healthy human individuals. Profiling relied on immunoSEQ multiplex PCR, and the TCRdb table lists in-frame clones only, not all of them. The sample yields over 2 million clones, roughly 95% seen once. The sequencing input was naive CD8+ T cells sorted from blood. All receptors derive from a man younger than 30 in good health. Both conserved end residues are trimmed from each CDR3. Fields, in order: J gene, V gene, clone size, CDR3 length, D gene, CDR3 protein. A D gene is named only where the DNA matches it firmly. Rows give clone size only sometimes, using once, few, many, or a class for an expanded clone.

>TRBJ2-7|TRBV27|NA|16|NA
ASSPDGPWSGPSYEQY
>TRBJ2-6|TRBV9|NA|12|TRBD2
ASTGRVGANVLT
>TRBJ2-1|TRBV6-5|NA|14|TRBD2
ASSYLGAGVVNEQF
>TRBJ2-1|TRBV5-1|NA|15|TRBD1
ASSPHPGQGSYNEQF
>TRBJ1-1|TRBV27|NA|14|NA
ASSSALGGQDTEAF
>TRBJ2-5|TRBV7-7|once|13|TRBD2
ASSLGVAGWETQY
>TRBJ2-3|TRBV27|NA|15|TRBD2
ASSFVGVAGGTDTQY
>TRBJ1-2|TRBV7-9|NA|12|NA
ASSQTVNYYGYT
>TRBJ1-2|TRBV5-6|NA|16|NA
ASSYVGPSPFFNYGYT
>TRBJ2-7|TRBV7-9|NA|14|TRBD2
ASSAPTSGSFDEQY
>TRBJ2-1|TRBV13|NA|11|NA
ASSLGRGNEQF
>TRBJ2-2|TRBV12-2|NA|14|NA
ASRLAQHRNTGELF
>TRBJ2-7|TRBV10-2|NA|14|TRBD1
ASSEPDRVLAYEQY
>TRBJ2-5|TRBV28|once|13|TRBD2
ASSWGGDNQETQY
>TRBJ1-2|TRBV11-2|NA|12|NA
ASSLGRANYGYT
>TRBJ1-2|TRBV5-8|NA|10|NA
ASSWPSYGYT
>TRBJ2-2|TRBV5-6|NA|12|NA
ASSIDAWTGELF